The 25 T cell receptor beta chains given below trace back to one sample, sequenced in a study of response to subunit inactivated influenza vaccine (dated by TCRdb to 2016 to 2019). The sample's time point label is to be understood as: 40 to 45 days after influenza vaccine administration. The method behind the library was RT-PCR. Sequencing was performed on an Illumina HiSeq 2500. Clones were called with MiXCR by TCRdb after fastp trimmed the public reads at Q25, and only in-frame beta chains were retained. Identical CDR3 proteins give one entry, which carries the most common genes and DNA. For this sample the table gives approximately 500,000 distinct CDR3 sequences, of which 10% to 15% were detected only once. Around 13% of the sample lies in the top ten. This specimen consisted of PBMCs from blood, obtained about 40 days after vaccination. The receptors were sampled from a man aged 45 to 65 who received an inactivated influenza vaccine. Donor details come from another sample of the same person, matched by shared clones.

This clonotype was observed many times. This chain uses TRBV5-1 with TRBJ1-5; TRBD1 aligns across 7 bases. The V gene end was trimmed by 5 bases and the J gene end by 6 bases; junction bases not matched to a gene: 5. This CDR3 has 13 residues. Germline assignment: CDR1 SGHRS and CDR2 YFSETQ. The DNA of the CDR3 is TGCGCCAGCAGAACAGGGGATAGTCAGCCCCAGCATTTT. It is translated as CASRTGDSQPQHF. Together with reference TRBV5-1 and TRBJ1-5, the CDR3 gives the full variable domain: KAGVTQTPRYLIKTRGQQVTLSCSPISGHRSVSWYQQTPGQGLQFLFEYFSETQRNKGNFPGRFSGRQFSNSRSEMNVSTLELGDSALYLCASRTGDSQPQHFGDGTRLSIL.

This clonotype was seen only a few times. V usage is TRBV6-1 and J usage is TRBJ2-1; either TRBD1 or TRBD2 may fit D (6 bases each). The V gene's germline CDR1 is MNHNS and CDR2 SASEGT. The CDR3 runs to 15 residues. The V and J ends lost 2 bases and 8 bases respectively, with 16 bases between them. Here the CDR3 reads CASSERRGKGDEQFF. The CDR3 DNA follows: TGTGCCAGCAGTGAACGGAGGGGGAAGGGGGATGAGCAGTTCTTC.

At least ten counts were recorded for this clonotype. The V and J genes are TRBV20-1 and TRBJ2-7; D uncertain. The CDR3 sequence is 12 residues long. V was shortened by 0 bases and J by 3 bases, with 6 bases between the two germline ends. The germline gives CDR1 DFQATT, CDR2 SNEGSKA (reference sequence). The CDR3: CSARDLYYEQYF. The CDR3 bases are TGCAGTGCTAGAGATCTCTACTACGAGCAGTACTTC.

This clonotype showed up just a few times. CDR3: CSAGQGAREKLFF. The CDR3, as DNA: TGCAGCGCCGGACAGGGGGCGAGAGAAAAACTGTTTTTT. The chain uses TRBV29-1 and TRBJ1-4; 11 nucleotides align to TRBD1. V gave up 7 bases and J gave up 8 bases; unmatched junction bases: 6. Germline loops: CDR1 SQVTM, CDR2 ANQGSEA. This CDR3 region has 13 residues.

The J gene is TRBJ1-2, the V gene TRBV4-3, with 8 bases lining up with TRBD1. Germline loops: CDR1 LGHNA, CDR2 YSLEER. The CDR3 totals 15 residues. V was pared by 4 bases and J by 0 bases, with 4 bases of the junction left unmatched. The CDR3: CASSPRTGSNYGYTF. DNA of the CDR3: TGCGCCAGCAGCCCGCGGACAGGGTCTAACTATGGCTACACCTTC.

This clonotype was found a few times. This chain links TRBV29-1 with TRBJ2-5, with TRBD1 matching 12 bases. CDR1 is SQVTM and CDR2 is ANQGSEA in the germline V gene. V shed 6 bases and J 2 bases; nucleotides not matched to a gene: 4. The CDR3 loop spans 14 amino acids. CDR3 DNA: TGCAGCGTCCGGGACAGGGGGCGTCAAGAGACCCAGTACTTC. Amino acids: CSVRDRGRQETQYF.

The DNA of the CDR3 is TGTGCCAGCCCACCTGCACGGACCAGCACAGATACGCAGTATTTT. Protein sequence: CASPPARTSTDTQYF. The chain combines TRBV28 with TRBJ2-3; D is undetermined. Between the trimmed V and J ends, which lost 8 bases and 0 bases, there was a span of 15 bases. CDR1 is MDHEN, CDR2 SYDVKM, per germline. The CDR3 is made up of 15 amino acids.

This clonotype was seen only a few times. The chain recombines TRBV20-1 with TRBJ2-7, with a weak D call TRBD1 (5 bases). The CDR3 sequence is 13 residues long. Deletions cut 0 bases from V and 5 bases from J, with 11 bases between. Per germline, CDR1 DFQATT and CDR2 SNEGSKA (reference sequence). The CDR3 region has the DNA TGCAGTGCTAGAGATCCCGGCAGGGACGAGCAGTACTTC. It encodes CSARDPGRDEQYF.

This clonotype showed up just once. The rearrangement links TRBV12-3 or TRBV12-4 to TRBJ1-2, with D hard to call. Deletions cut 3 bases from V and 4 bases from J, with 6 bases between. The CDR3 has 12 residues. Here the CDR3 reads CASSLMRYGYTF. The CDR3, as DNA: TGTGCCAGCAGTTTGATGCGCTATGGCTACACCTTC.

The chain is built from TRBV7-9 and TRBJ1-2; D is uncertain. This CDR3 comprises 13 residues. Trimming cost V 1 base and J 4 bases, with 7 bases left between them. Per the germline V gene, CDR1 is SEHNR and CDR2 is FQNEAQ (reference sequence). The CDR3 DNA reads TGTGCCAGCAGCTTAGACAGAACCTATGGCTACACCTTC. Encoded protein: CASSLDRTYGYTF.

This clonotype has only a few counts. This chain connects TRBV2 to TRBJ1-2; 8 bases are shared with TRBD1. V trimming: 7 bases; J trimming: 4 bases; junction bases outside the gene matches: 14. This CDR3 is built from 16 residues. CDR1 is SNHLY, CDR2 FYNNEI, per germline. Here the CDR3 DNA reads TGTGCCAGCATGACAGTGGGCAGGGGGCTGGCCTATGGCTACACCTTC. This sequence encodes CASMTVGRGLAYGYTF.

The genes are TRBV2 and TRBJ2-7, with TRBD1 matching over 7 bases. Looked up from germline, CDR1 is SNHLY and CDR2 is FYNNEI. V trimming: 3 bases; J trimming: 7 bases; junction bases outside the gene matches: 9. The CDR3 totals 14 residues. This CDR3 is CASSESRGSGEQYF. The CDR3 DNA reads as TGTGCCAGCAGTGAGAGCAGGGGGTCGGGGGAGCAGTACTTC.

This chain links TRBV19 with TRBJ1-1, with a possible D match to TRBD1 (5 bases). The CDR3 sequence is 14 residues long. CDR1 and CDR2 from the germline V gene are LNHDA and SQIVND (reference sequence). Deletions cut 2 bases from V and 5 bases from J, with 12 bases between. CDR3 in amino acids: CASSILGRGTEAFF. CDR3 in DNA: TGTGCCAGTAGTATACTGGGGCGGGGGACTGAAGCTTTCTTT.

This clonotype was seen many times. This chain joins TRBV20-1 and TRBJ2-3; tentative D call: TRBD2 (7 bases). This CDR3 is 14 amino acids long. The V and J ends lost 5 bases and 4 bases respectively, with 16 bases between them. Germline V gene data show CDR1 as DFQATT and CDR2 as SNEGSKA (reference sequence). The CDR3 nucleotides read TGCAGTGCTGGGGGGGGCAGCGGCGCAGATACGCAGTATTTT. Amino acid sequence: CSAGGGSGADTQYF.

This clonotype was counted between two and nine times. The CDR3 DNA follows: TGTGCCAGCAGTTTAGAATCCCAGGGAGGGGAAAAACTGTTTTTT. Translated, it gives CASSLESQGGEKLFF. The V gene is TRBV12-3 or TRBV12-4, the J gene TRBJ1-4, with D possibly being TRBD1 (5 bases). This CDR3 is built from 15 residues. Between the trimmed V and J ends, which lost 1 base and 8 bases, there was a span of 14 bases.

Only a few counts were recorded for this clonotype. The chain couples TRBV27 to TRBJ2-7; tentative D call: TRBD2 (6 bases). Germline CDR1 and CDR2: MNHEY and SMNVEV (reference sequence). V lost 2 bases and J lost 0, with 17 bases in between. This CDR3 contains 17 residues. CDR3 sequence reads: CASSLTPTSFSSYEQYF. DNA for the CDR3: TGTGCCAGCAGTTTAACCCCGACTAGTTTTAGCTCCTACGAGCAGTACTTC.

In this sample, this clonotype turned up a few times. The chain combines TRBV7-9 with TRBJ1-1, with 7 bases matching TRBD1. Germline loops: CDR1 SEHNR, CDR2 FQNEAQ (reference sequence). Unmatched junction bases numbered 17, after V lost 5 bases and J lost 11 bases. CDR3 length equals 15 residues. The CDR3 sequence is CASSAEGGRGSGAFF. For the CDR3, the DNA is TGTGCCAGCAGCGCGGAGGGGGGCAGGGGGAGTGGGGCTTTCTTT.

The genes are TRBV5-1 and TRBJ2-2; 8 bases agree with TRBD1. CDR3 length equals 17 residues. CDR1 is SGHRS, CDR2 YFSETQ, per germline. V gave up 2 bases and J gave up 7 bases; unmatched junction bases: 13. CDR3 bases: TGCGCCAGCAGCTTTTTACGCGGCAGGGGGCAACTCGGGGAGCTGTTTTTT. Its translation is CASSFLRGRGQLGELFF.

This clonotype was counted a single time. This chain joins TRBV11-1 and TRBJ2-1; 10 nucleotides align to TRBD2. The CDR3 covers 19 residues. Germline V gives CDR1 SGHAT, CDR2 FQDESV (reference sequence). Losses at the gene ends were 3 bases for V and 4 bases for J; bases not matched to a gene: 15. The CDR3 is CASSFGGSGRAGNYNEQFF. The CDR3 DNA reads as TGTGCCAGCAGCTTTGGGGGAAGCGGGAGGGCCGGTAATTACAATGAGCAGTTCTTC.

The table lists this clonotype with a few counts. V gene TRBV12-3 or TRBV12-4 combines with J gene TRBJ2-1, with 9 nucleotides matching TRBD1. J was trimmed by 4 bases and V by 6 bases; bases with no gene match: 7. This CDR3 comprises 15 residues. The CDR3 DNA reads TGTGCCAGCAGCCGTTGGGGGACAGGGTACAATGAGCAGTTCTTC. Its translation is CASSRWGTGYNEQFF.

The chain recombines TRBV5-5 with TRBJ2-7; the D gene is possibly TRBD2 (6 bases). This CDR3 region has 15 residues. Germline CDR1 SGHKS, CDR2 YYEKEE (reference sequence). Trimming removed 0 bases from V and 6 bases from J, with 16 bases in between. The chain's CDR3 is CASSLEPGVRGEQYF. CDR3 DNA sequence: TGTGCCAGCAGCTTGGAGCCGGGAGTGAGGGGCGAGCAGTACTTC.

This CDR3 reads CASSWTVWADTQYF. The CDR3 DNA sequence: TGCGCCAGCAGCTGGACAGTTTGGGCAGATACGCAGTATTTT. The rearrangement uses TRBV5-1 and TRBJ2-3; a weak D match, TRBD1 (6 bases). The germline gives CDR1 SGHRS, CDR2 YFSETQ. The CDR3 is made up of 14 amino acids. Trimming pared 3 bases from V and 4 bases from J, leaving 12 bases between.

V and J are TRBV21-1 and TRBJ2-3; TRBD2 was called by the table and not checked on the DNA. TRBV21-1 is a pseudogene locus. The CDR3 contains 21 residues. CDR3 protein: CASTTNGGPGTTRGGTDTQYF. CDR3 coding DNA: TGTGCCAGCACCACAAATGGGGGACCAGGGACGACTCGCGGGGGCACAGATACGCAGTATTTT.

The chain joins TRBV3-1 to TRBJ2-1; 12 bases are a match to TRBD2. The CDR3 has 15 residues. The germline CDR1 and CDR2 sequences are LGHDT and YNNKEL (reference sequence). The V and J ends lost 6 bases and 5 bases, in that order; junction bases with no gene match: 5. CDR3 amino acids: CASSPSGGDHNEQFF. CDR3 nucleotides: TGTGCCAGCAGTCCTAGCGGGGGGGACCACAATGAGCAGTTCTTC.

This clonotype was recorded at least ten times. The V and J genes are TRBV7-2 and TRBJ2-3, with 8 bases aligning to TRBD2. The V gene's germline CDR1 is SGHTA and CDR2 FQGNSA. With 5 bases clipped from V and 1 base from J, the junction kept 8 bases outside the gene matches. This CDR3 has 16 residues. CDR3 nucleotides: TGTGCCAGCAGCCAATTACTGGGACTAGGCACAGATACGCAGTATTTT. Amino acids: CASSQLLGLGTDTQYF.